The clone carrying this TCR beta chain is medium-sized. The data derive from a study of T cells after yellow fever vaccination. Study in general: For low cell numbers, libraries were made with SMART-Seq v4 Ultra Low Input.

General study results and limits: Abundant bulk-population clonotypes could contaminate the FACS-sorted repertoires. Boosting was followed by the reappearance of most primary-vaccination clones (less than 98% CD4, more than 70% CD8).

With 2 bases removed from V and 0 bases from J, the gap between germline ends came to 14 bases. This CDR3 region has 16 residues. Germline CDR1 reads SGHRS; CDR2 reads YFSETQ. It was through 5'RACE template switching that TCR cDNA was made, with a universal primer site and UMIs added. MiXCR, applied by TCRdb to the 5' RACE reads, yields one record per CDR3 protein. The sample lists about 42,000 distinct CDR3 sequences; just under 6.5% were seen once. This sample comprised PBMCs, either bulk or a sorted T-cell subset (CD4+, CD8+, memory, or dextramer-sorted; not recorded which), obtained 45 days after the yellow fever booster vaccination. This TCR was sampled from a man younger than 45 who received the YFV17D yellow fever vaccine. The chain recombines TRBV5-1 with TRBJ2-5; no definite D call. In DNA, the CDR3 is TGCGCCAGCAGCTTAAGGCCACCGGAGCACCAAGAGACCCAGTACTTC. As protein: CASSLRPPEHQETQYF.